Sequencing of this T cell receptor beta chain was carried out in a study of shared clonotypes between healthy human individuals. Study-wide context: Plates per donor: three CD4 naive, three CD4 memory, two CD8 naive, one CD8 memory. General study points: Apart from blood, nothing was sampled; tissue repertoires likely differ.

The assay was immunoSEQ multiplex PCR, and TCRdb's table has in-frame clones only and misses some. The sample has 2 million to 2.5 million clones, nearly 97% seen once. Comment on this clone: Its antigen is unknown.

Every donor was a Caucasian adult from Nashville, Tennessee. Germline V gene sequence: CDR1 KGHSH, CDR2 LQKENI. The CDR3 loop spans 12 amino acids. V dropped 10 bases and J dropped 1 base, with 10 bases sitting between them. Sequences were obtained from naive CD4+ T cells sorted from blood. Subset noted: CD45RA+ positively selected. The chain combines TRBV18 with TRBJ1-1; D uncertain. This receptor was obtained from a man between 18 and 29 years old in good health. The CDR3 bases are TGTGCCACCACAGATGGGAACACTGAAGCTTTCTTT. Translated, it gives CATTDGNTEAFF.